This T cell receptor beta chain was found in a study of cytomegalovirus exposure and HLA in healthy donors. 13 Jbeta primers and 60 Vbeta primers were used for the PCR. Generated by immunoSEQ multiplex PCR, the TCRdb table keeps only in-frame clones and is missing some. The sample consists of over 100,000 clones, about 70% of them appearing once. CDR3 size: 16 residues. V dropped 1 base and J dropped 1 base, with 11 bases sitting between them. The germline CDR1 and CDR2 sequences are MGHDK and SYGVNS. Concerning this clone itself: Its antigen is unidentified.

Notes on the study in general: The study had only CMV serostatus as immune exposure information.

The chain links TRBV25-1 to TRBJ1-5; D may be TRBD1 (5 bases). The sample consisted of PBMCs. This receptor was taken from a man in his thirties or forties in good health and CMV-seropositive. The CDR3 here is CASSESRGGSNQPQHF. As DNA, the CDR3 is TGTGCCAGCAGTGAATCAAGGGGTGGGAGCAATCAGCCCCAGCATTTT.